This T cell receptor (beta chain) stems from a study of cytomegalovirus exposure and HLA in healthy donors. Amplification used 60 Vbeta primers and 13 Jbeta primers. Method: immunoSEQ multiplex PCR; TCRdb's copy keeps in-frame clones and lacks some. This table has about 160,000 clones, 82% appearing once. This sequence was found in a man aged 50-59 years in good health and CMV-seropositive. Material: PBMCs.

The CDR3 spells CASSPSGRVGDTQYF. CDR3 DNA: TGTGCCAGCTCTCCTAGCGGGAGGGTTGGAGATACGCAGTATTTT. V gene TRBV18 combines with J gene TRBJ2-3; the match to TRBD2 covers 12 bases. CDR3 length equals 15 residues. Germline assignment: CDR1 KGHSH and CDR2 LQKENI. The V segment lost 6 bases and the J segment 5 bases; nucleotides outside the gene matches: 6.